Sequencing of this T cell receptor (beta chain) was carried out in a study of cytomegalovirus exposure and HLA in healthy donors (dated by TCRdb to the late 2010s). About the full investigation: According to an earlier analysis of 587 of the donors, roughly 180 million T cells yielded 90 million to 140 million unique TCR beta sequences and around 300 Gb of sequence data. An early release covering roughly 640 HLA-typed donors comprised approximately 290 gigabases of sequencing data and 85 million to 100 million unique TCR sequences. Of the approximately 400 genotyped donors, 65% to 90% were placed in the genetic ancestry cluster associated with self-reported Caucasian donors. The aim of the study was to test whether cataloging public T cell receptors could identify signatures of past pathogen exposure. Using immunosequencing, the study profiled T cell repertoires from 550 to 750 subjects and related those repertoires to cytomegalovirus serostatus. In addition to the first cohort of about 650 subjects, a separate validation cohort of 120 different subjects was used. To predict cytomegalovirus infection status, the study brought together high-throughput TCR immunosequencing, statistical association of individual TCRs with disease status, and machine learning. In a later analysis, previously published TCR beta repertoires from about 640 donors were re-analyzed and high-resolution HLA genotyping was added so that TCR occurrence patterns could be studied. The later analysis used no new phenotypic data to find candidate immune exposures, relying instead on TCR beta sequences and their occurrence across donors. An earlier analysis of approximately 640 of the donors applied high-throughput TCR beta sequencing to assess whether each TCR beta V gene segment acted as functional or pseudogenic. Donor age, sex, ethnicity and CMV serostatus were compiled together with the repertoire data. A later genetic analysis used genome-wide SNP genotypes for about 60% of the 666 donors, treating that subset as a discovery cohort. All discovery cohort repertoires had been generated on a single sequencing platform. Both class I and class II loci were covered by HLA typing, at four-digit resolution. Typing coverage varied by locus: 629-630 donors for A, B, C, DRB1 and DQB1; approximately 520 for DQA1; nearly 610 for DPA1; 450 to 480 for DPB1. A few DR-DQ haplotypes were handled as single units for association and clustering because linkage in the cohort was strong. Among about 360 genotyped donors of the cohort, an average of 235,054 unique TCR beta nucleotide sequences were sequenced per donor, 15% to 20% of them non-productive.

Libraries came from the immunoSEQ multiplex PCR assay. For the multiplex PCR, a mixture combining 60 forward primers for TCR Vbeta segments and 13 reverse primers for TCR Jbeta segments was used. A multiplex PCR assay on genomic DNA amplified the CDR3 region of rearranged TCR beta genes. On the Illumina HiSeq System, the amplified TCR beta libraries were sequenced as 87-base-pair reads. As for how the authors treated the data: A later analysis counted approximately 74 million unique TCR beta chains across the roughly 700 repertoires, and approximately 11 million of these chains were shared by at least two donors. Raw reads were error-corrected and collapsed into unique sequences with a nearest-neighbor algorithm that merged closely related sequences to remove PCR and sequencing errors. To assign V, D and J gene segments, CDR3 sequences were aligned to IMGT reference sequences. For a sequence to be retained, a match of at least six nucleotides was required to both a V gene segment and a J gene segment. A rearrangement counted as productive if the CDR3 had no stop codons and remained in frame with V and J, and every other rearrangement counted as non-productive. Following IMGT convention, CDR3 was defined as the stretch from the second conserved V-encoded cysteine up to the conserved J-encoded phenylalanine. In an earlier analysis of roughly 610 of the donors, sequences lacking an unambiguous match to a single V gene segment were excluded. An earlier analysis of fewer than 650 of the donors classified V segments as functional when productive rearrangements were above 56.7% and as segregating when the standard deviation between donors was above 5%. A statistical classification framework was developed to diagnose cytomegalovirus status using the catalog of TCR beta chain sequences. A later analysis assigned V and J genes by comparing TCR nucleotide sequences with IMGT/GENE-DB human TR gene sequences. In a later analysis, CDR3 sequences and most-parsimonious VDJ recombination scenarios were assigned using the TCRdist pipeline. A later analysis defined each TCR beta chain by its CDR3 amino acid sequence plus V-gene family, and excluded reads lacking a unique V-gene family. To address suspected cross-contamination and a sequencing artifact, a later analysis removed 592 highly shared, low-generation-probability nucleotide sequences. A later analysis calculated a clonal expansion index for each public chain from normalized within-repertoire ranks of inferred template counts. In a later analysis, generation probabilities were computed using a VDJ recombination model fitted to out-of-frame rearrangements, and the results were checked against IGoR. In a later analysis, TCR-TCR, TCR-HLA and TCR-CMV co-occurrence was scored with hypergeometric tests, and a repertoire-size bias correction was applied to TCR pairs. To estimate false discovery rates, a later analysis permuted the HLA or CMV assignments 20 times. In a later analysis, co-occurring TCRs were grouped with DBSCAN, and TCRdist sequence similarity was added when clustering was performed within HLA-allele-positive subsets. Repertoires with fewer than 30,000 or more than 120,000 public chains were left out of co-occurrence clustering, as were roughly five repertoires with anomalous nucleotide sharing. In TCRdb, the immuneACCESS table is reduced to in-frame sequences with V and J assigned. These tables do not hold every clone; where another copy was compared, an unresolved V gene accounts for under half, and the others remain unexplained. Clone size and the V and J calls come from that table; the DNA yielded D and trimming. The sample table records about 79,000 clones. Clones ranked in the top ten supply about 4.2% of the sample.

The cohort comprised 666 healthy bone marrow donors. All cohort members were sampled while nominally healthy, although unrecorded immune exposures were likely present. The donor was CMV seronegative and belonged to the group of 320 or so seronegative cohort members. A peripheral blood sample was provided by each donor, and peripheral blood mononuclear cells were used for TCR beta sequencing. Genomic DNA was extracted from the blood cell samples with the Qiagen DNeasy Blood Extraction Kit. The germline V gene supplies CDR1 SGDLS and CDR2 YYNGEE. Germline trimming: 4 bases from V, 5 bases from J; junction bases outside gene matches: 5. The CDR3 sequence holds 14 residues, the cysteine and phenylalanine included. Only CDR3 DNA is held: 42 bases, read in frame from base 1. The investigation overall reported the following: Correlated functional status among segregating V segments might be attributable to linkage disequilibrium, but an unknown experimental factor could not be ruled out. In a later analysis, several top co-occurrence clusters were reported to appear linked to parvovirus B19, influenza, CMV and Epstein-Barr virus. When HLA alleles, especially DR and DQ, strongly co-occurred, TCR associations were difficult to assign to individual alleles. In a later analysis, HLA-associated TCR beta chains showed more clonal expansion and lower generation probabilities than non-associated chains that were equally common. The study listed over 150 TCR beta chains as associated with cytomegalovirus. V-gene and J-gene trimming of TCR beta chains was associated with a missense DCLRE1C variant in a later genetic analysis, and the association was replicated in an independent cohort. In a later analysis, most CMV-associated TCR beta chains were found to appear HLA-restricted, with HLA associations seemingly driven largely by CMV exposure. A further reported finding was that TCR beta sequences accurately predicted the HLA-A and HLA-B alleles for most subjects in the first cohort. Because some donors lacked HLA typing at each locus, the association tests relied only on the typed subset. It was suggested by the authors that the approach could potentially be generalized to other disease states and immunological phenotypes. In a later genetic analysis, fewer N-insertions in productive TCRs were reported among donors in an Asian-associated ancestry cluster than the approximately 710-donor mean. The presence/absence analyses assumed that sequencing depth was roughly uniform across donors, and that assumption may not be true. Most TCR sequences were seen in very few donors, while some public TCRs were found in many individuals. Specific HLA alleles were associated with over 15,000 TCR beta sequences at a false discovery rate of 0.05 in a later analysis. In an earlier analysis of 500 to 650 of the donors, most TCR beta V segments appeared in productive rearrangements about 87% or about 30% of the time, broadly matching IMGT annotations. The classifier was reported to diagnose cytomegalovirus status with high specificity and sensitivity in both the original cohort and the validation cohort. In a later analysis, the rate of TCR association differed among HLA loci, with DRB1 alleles having the most associated TCRs and HLA-C alleles having the fewest. The earlier analysis of 450 to 700 of the donors excluded over 15 rarely observed V segments, including chromosome 9 orphons, because counts were too low. A cluster of highly shared sequence variants was judged likely to represent a technical artifact of the sequencing pipeline. This cohort had only TCR beta chains sequenced, and the lack of alpha or paired-chain data limited which features could be detected. In vitro tests confirmed that a few of the cytomegalovirus-associated TCR beta chains recognize cytomegalovirus antigens. Some IMGT-functional V segments, including TRBV6-2 and TRBV6-3, could not be distinguished by the 87-base-pair reads and were therefore excluded. For the cohort, immune exposure information was limited to CMV serostatus.

Worth noting for this clone: The antigen it binds to is not known.

The chain couples TRBV9 to TRBJ1-1, with 10 central nucleotides matching TRBD1. Sequenced input: PBMCs. The sequence derives from a man aged 25 to 40 in good health and CMV-seronegative. CDR3 protein: CASSPGTGDTEAFF. The nucleotides are TGTGCCAGCAGCCCAGGGACAGGGGATACTGAAGCTTTCTTT. With the portions outside the CDR3 filled from the reference TRBV9 and TRBJ1-1 genes, the complete variable region becomes DSGVTQTPKHLITATGQRVTLRCSPRSGDLSVYWYQQSLDQGLQFLIQYYNGEERAKGNILERFSAQQFPDLHSELNLSSLELGDSALYFCASSPGTGDTEAFFGQGTRLTVV.